This T cell receptor beta chain was sequenced during a study of beta chain features in type 1 diabetes. Study-wide context: Across every sample, about 110 million sorted cells were examined in total.

Whole-study findings and limits: All four CD4+ subsets from Type 1 diabetes patients carried moderately but significantly shorter TCRB CDR3s.

Trimming removed 0 bases at V and 2 bases at J, with 5 bases between. CDR1 GTSNPN and CDR2 SVGIG come from the germline V gene (reference sequence). The length of the CDR3 is 13 residues. What was sequenced were expressed TCRB transcripts, since all of the isolated RNA had been reverse transcribed. TCRdb keeps only in-frame clones here, not all; method: immunoSEQ multiplex PCR. Found here are hundreds of thousands of clones, 68% of them singletons; the top ten hold 0.053%. Worth noting for this clone: Its antigen is not known. The same CDR3 arises from other DNA sequences in this sample as well.

The sample was naive CD4+ T cells from blood. The receptor was isolated from a man aged 25-45 years in good health. The rearrangement joins TRBV30 to TRBJ1-5; D ambiguous. Here the CDR3 DNA reads TGTGCCTGGAGTGTACGGGGCAATCAGCCCCAGCATTTT. This sequence encodes CAWSVRGNQPQHF. The complete variable domain, with remaining parts taken from reference TRBV30 and TRBJ1-5, reads SQTIHQWPATLVQPVGSPLSLECTVEGTSNPNLYWYRQAAGRGLQLLFYSVGIGQISSEVPQNLSASRPQDRQFILSSKKLLLSDSGFYLCAWSVRGNQPQHFGDGTRLSIL.